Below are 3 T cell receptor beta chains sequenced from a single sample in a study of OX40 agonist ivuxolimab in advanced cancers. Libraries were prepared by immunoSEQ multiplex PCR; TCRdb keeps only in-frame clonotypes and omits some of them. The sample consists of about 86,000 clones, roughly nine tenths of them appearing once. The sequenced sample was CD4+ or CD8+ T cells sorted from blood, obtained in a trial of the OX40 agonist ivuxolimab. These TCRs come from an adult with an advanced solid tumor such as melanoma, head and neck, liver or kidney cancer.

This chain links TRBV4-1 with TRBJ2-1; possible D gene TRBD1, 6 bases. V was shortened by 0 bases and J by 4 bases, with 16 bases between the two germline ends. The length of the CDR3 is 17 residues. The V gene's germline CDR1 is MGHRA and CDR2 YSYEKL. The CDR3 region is CASSQEGPYRDYNEQFF. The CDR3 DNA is TGCGCCAGCAGCCAAGAAGGCCCTTACAGGGATTACAATGAGCAGTTCTTC.

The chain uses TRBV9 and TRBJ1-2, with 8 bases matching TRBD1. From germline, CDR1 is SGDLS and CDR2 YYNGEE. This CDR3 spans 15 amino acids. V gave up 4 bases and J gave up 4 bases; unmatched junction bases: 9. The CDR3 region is CASSTPRGTGYGYTF. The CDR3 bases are TGTGCCAGCAGCACTCCCCGCGGGACAGGCTATGGCTACACCTTC.

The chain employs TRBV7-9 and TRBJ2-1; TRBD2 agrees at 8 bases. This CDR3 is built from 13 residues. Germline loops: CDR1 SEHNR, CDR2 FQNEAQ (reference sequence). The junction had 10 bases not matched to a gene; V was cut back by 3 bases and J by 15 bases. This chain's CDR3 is CASSLGAGTRGFF. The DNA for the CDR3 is TGTGCCAGCAGCTTGGGAGCCGGGACTAGGGGGTTCTTC.